Each of the 13 T cell receptor beta chains below was sequenced from the same sample in a study of CD8+CD57+ T cells in acquired aplastic anemia. General observations from the study: Compared with total CD4+ and CD8+ cell pools, patient CD8+CD57+ cells were less diverse.

Sequencing was done on patients that had shown CD8+CD57+ cell expansion by flow cytometry. CDR3 and TCR beta VDJ profiling relied on genomic DNA as the template. One entry per CDR3 protein, called by TCRdb with MiXCR from the reads. The profile shows about 20,000 distinct CDR3 sequences, 40% of them singletons. Their cognate antigens are unknown. Specimen: CD8+CD57+ T cells sorted from PBMCs. The sample's subset: bead-enriched CD8+CD57+ effector memory T cells from SAA patients. These receptors originate from a human donor with aplastic anemia.

The gene calls are TRBV20-1 and TRBJ2-2, with 7 positions matching TRBD2. Germline V gene sequence: CDR1 DFQATT, CDR2 SNEGSKA (reference sequence). V was pared by 5 bases and J by 0 bases, with 9 bases of the junction left unmatched. This CDR3 spans 16 amino acids. The CDR3 DNA reads TGCAGTGCTCAAACACTACTAGCGCCGAACACCGGGGAGCTGTTTTTT. Translating it yields CSAQTLLAPNTGELFF.

The rearrangement joins TRBV9 to TRBJ2-5; D uncertain. The V end lost 0 bases, the J end lost 2 bases, and 8 bases lay between the germline ends. CDR3 size: 14 residues. Germline V gene sequence: CDR1 SGDLS, CDR2 YYNGEE. The CDR3 loop is CASSVGTLQETQYF. The CDR3 DNA is TGTGCCAGCAGCGTAGGCACTCTGCAAGAGACCCAGTACTTC. The whole variable domain, filled in from reference TRBV9 and TRBJ2-5, reads DSGVTQTPKHLITATGQRVTLRCSPRSGDLSVYWYQQSLDQGLQFLIQYYNGEERAKGNILERFSAQQFPDLHSELNLSSLELGDSALYFCASSVGTLQETQYFGPGTRLLVL.

In its sample, this clonotype was seen a few times. The gene calls are TRBV5-6 and TRBJ2-3; D might be TRBD1 (5 bases). The germline V gene encodes CDR1 SGHDT and CDR2 YYEEEE. This CDR3 comprises 15 residues. V was clipped by 0 bases and J by 3 bases, with 11 bases between them. CDR3 nucleotides: TGTGCCAGCAGCTTGGGGTGGGGCCCAACAGATACGCAGTATTTT. Protein product: CASSLGWGPTDTQYF.

V usage is TRBV7-9 and J usage is TRBJ2-6; D may be TRBD1 (6 bases). V lost 4 bases and J lost 0, with 10 bases in between. Germline-derived CDR1 and CDR2 are SEHNR and FQNEAQ (reference sequence). This CDR3 has 16 amino acids. The CDR3, as DNA: TGTGCCAGCAGCTCTCGCAGGGGCTCTGGGGCCAACGTCCTGACTTTC. As protein: CASSSRRGSGANVLTF.

This clonotype was found many times. V and J are TRBV12-3 or TRBV12-4 and TRBJ1-1; D gene ambiguous. This CDR3 comprises 16 residues. V lost 5 bases and J lost 0, with 16 bases in between. Written as DNA, the CDR3 is TGTGCCAGCAGTCCTAATCCGAGGGCGATGAACACTGAAGCTTTCTTT. Protein: CASSPNPRAMNTEAFF.

This clonotype occurred once. Mismatch with germline at one junction end may stem from a read error. V gene TRBV10-1 combines with J gene TRBJ2-1, with D perhaps matching TRBD1 (6 bases). The germline CDR1 and CDR2 sequences are WNHNN and SYGVQD (reference sequence). The CDR3 covers 15 residues. The CDR3 sequence: CASSLGQPSWNEQFF. In nucleotides, the CDR3 is TGTGCCAGCAGCCTCGGACAGCCTTCGTGGAATGAGCAGTTCTTC.

V is TRBV29-1 and J is TRBJ2-3; D is perhaps TRBD2 (5 bases). This CDR3 region has 13 residues. In germline, CDR1 is SQVTM, CDR2 ANQGSEA. CDR3: CSDTTGSTDTQYF. The CDR3 DNA reads TGCAGTGATACTACGGGGAGCACAGATACGCAGTATTTT.

This clonotype appeared many times. This chain links TRBV4-1 with TRBJ1-2, with a tentative D call TRBD1 (5 bases). V was clipped by 1 base and J by 1 base, with 10 bases between them. This CDR3 has 15 residues. CDR1 MGHRA and CDR2 YSYEKL come from the germline V gene. The CDR3 spells CASSQGGHLNYGYTF. CDR3 bases: TGCGCCAGCAGCCAAGGAGGACACCTTAACTATGGCTACACCTTC.

The chain is built from TRBV25-1 and TRBJ1-2; D may be TRBD1 (5 bases). CDR1 and CDR2 (germline): MGHDK, SYGVNS. V was pared by 7 bases and J by 7 bases, with 13 bases between. This CDR3 has 12 amino acids. In DNA form, the CDR3 reads TGTGCCAGCAAGACCGGGGCGCTTGGCTACACCTTC. This translates into CASKTGALGYTF.

The chain combines TRBV4-1 with TRBJ2-5; the D gene is possibly TRBD1 (6 bases). In germline, CDR1 is MGHRA, CDR2 YSYEKL. This CDR3 is 15 amino acids long. V dropped 1 base and J dropped 2 bases, with 11 bases sitting between them. The CDR3 nucleotides are TGCGCCAGCAGCCAAGGGACAGCAAGACAAGAGACCCAGTACTTC. Protein product: CASSQGTARQETQYF.

This clonotype was seen a handful of times. The gene calls are TRBV7-2 and TRBJ2-7; unclear D gene. V dropped 3 bases and J dropped 3 bases, with 9 bases sitting between them. The CDR3 sequence is 13 residues long. CDR1 is SGHTA, CDR2 FQGNSA, per germline. The CDR3 loop reads CASSFTTFYEQYF. The CDR3 region has the DNA TGTGCCAGCAGCTTTACAACCTTCTACGAGCAGTACTTC. Drawing the rest from reference TRBV7-2 and TRBJ2-7, the complete variable domain is GAGVSQSPSNKVTEKGKDVELRCDPISGHTALYWYRQSLGQGLEFLIYFQGNSAPDKSGLPSDRFSAERTGGSVSTLTIQRTQQEDSAVYLCASSFTTFYEQYFGPGTRLTVT.

For this clonotype: A junction end diverges from the germline sequence, so it may reflect a read error. The V gene is TRBV9, the J gene TRBJ1-1, with D possibly being TRBD1 (6 bases). This CDR3 has 14 amino acids. Germline assignment: CDR1 SGDLS and CDR2 YYNGEE. The CDR3: CASSVAPGRGEAFF. In DNA, the CDR3 is TGCGCCAGCAGCGTAGCTCCAGGCAGGGGAGAAGCTTTCTTT.

This clonotype was seen just once. The chain carries TRBV11-2 and TRBJ1-6; no clear D gene. Germline loops: CDR1 SGHAT, CDR2 FQNNGV. Trimming removed 5 bases from V and 8 bases from J, with 16 bases in between. This CDR3 has 15 residues. CDR3 loop: CASSATPVDDSPLHF. The CDR3 DNA follows: TGTGCCAGCAGCGCGACACCAGTAGACGATTCACCCCTCCACTTT.